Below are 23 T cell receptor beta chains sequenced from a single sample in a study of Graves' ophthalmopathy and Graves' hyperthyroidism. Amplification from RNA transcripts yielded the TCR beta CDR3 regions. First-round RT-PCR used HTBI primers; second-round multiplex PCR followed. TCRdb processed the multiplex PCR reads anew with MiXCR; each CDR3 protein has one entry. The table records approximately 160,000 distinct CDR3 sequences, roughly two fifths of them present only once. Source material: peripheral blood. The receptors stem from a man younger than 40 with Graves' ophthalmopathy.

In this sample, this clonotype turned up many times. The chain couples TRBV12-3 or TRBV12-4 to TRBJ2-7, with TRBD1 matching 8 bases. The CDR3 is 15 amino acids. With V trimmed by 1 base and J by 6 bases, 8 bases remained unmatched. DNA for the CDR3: TGTGCCAGCAGTTTAGTTGGACAGGGCCTTGTCGAGCAGTACTTC. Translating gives CASSLVGQGLVEQYF.

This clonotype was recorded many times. CDR3 nucleotides: TGTGCCAGCAGTGAAGCGCTGCTCACCGGGGAGCTGTTTTTT. Translation gives CASSEALLTGELFF. The gene calls are TRBV6-1 and TRBJ2-2; D gene uncertain. The germline V gene encodes CDR1 MNHNS and CDR2 SASEGT. This CDR3 is built from 14 residues. Trimming cost V 0 bases and J 4 bases, with 6 bases left between them.

CDR3 in DNA: TGTGCCAGCAGTTGGGTCAGGGATCAGCCCCAGCATTTT. It translates to CASSWVRDQPQHF. The chain is built from TRBV28 and TRBJ1-5; D is perhaps TRBD1 (5 bases). CDR3 length: 13 residues. The germline CDR1 and CDR2 sequences are MDHEN and SYDVKM. Trimming pared 4 bases from V and 5 bases from J, leaving 9 bases between.

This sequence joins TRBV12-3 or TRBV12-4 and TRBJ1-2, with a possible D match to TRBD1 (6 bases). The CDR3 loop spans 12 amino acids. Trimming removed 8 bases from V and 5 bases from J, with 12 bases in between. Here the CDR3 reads CASSRGTYGYTF. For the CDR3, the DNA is TGTGCCAGCTCCAGGGGAACTTATGGCTACACCTTC.

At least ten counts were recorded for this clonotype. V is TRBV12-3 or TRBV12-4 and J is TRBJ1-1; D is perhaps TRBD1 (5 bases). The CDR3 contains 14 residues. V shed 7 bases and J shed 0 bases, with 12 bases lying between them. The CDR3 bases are TGTGCCAGCACCCCGGGACTTATGAACACTGAAGCTTTCTTT. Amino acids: CASTPGLMNTEAFF.

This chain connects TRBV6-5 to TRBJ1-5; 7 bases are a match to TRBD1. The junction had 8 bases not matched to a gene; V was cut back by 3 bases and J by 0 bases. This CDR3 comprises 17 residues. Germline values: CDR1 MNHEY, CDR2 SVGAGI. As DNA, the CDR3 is TGTGCCAGCAGTTATCACAGGGGAGGGTTTAGCAATCAGCCCCAGCATTTT. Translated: CASSYHRGGFSNQPQHF.

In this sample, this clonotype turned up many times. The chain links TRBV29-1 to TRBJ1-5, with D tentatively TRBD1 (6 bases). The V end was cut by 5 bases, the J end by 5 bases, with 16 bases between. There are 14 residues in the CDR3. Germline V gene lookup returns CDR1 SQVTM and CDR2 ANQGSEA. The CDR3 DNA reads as TGCAGCGTTTCTGGGGGCACAGGCGATCAGCCCCAGCATTTT. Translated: CSVSGGTGDQPQHF.

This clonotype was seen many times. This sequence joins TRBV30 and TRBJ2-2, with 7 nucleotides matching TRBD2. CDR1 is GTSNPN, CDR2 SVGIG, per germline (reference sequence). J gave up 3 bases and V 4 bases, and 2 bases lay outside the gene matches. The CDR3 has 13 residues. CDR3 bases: TGTGCCTGGAATCGGGGGGACACCGGGGAGCTGTTTTTT. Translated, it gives CAWNRGDTGELFF.

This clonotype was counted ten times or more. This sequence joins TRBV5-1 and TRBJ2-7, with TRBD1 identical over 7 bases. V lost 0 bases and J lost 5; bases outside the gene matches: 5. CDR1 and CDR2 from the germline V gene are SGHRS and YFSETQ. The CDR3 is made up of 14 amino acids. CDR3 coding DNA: TGCGCCAGCAGCTTGGACAGGGGTTTGGACGAGCAGTACTTC. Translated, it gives CASSLDRGLDEQYF.

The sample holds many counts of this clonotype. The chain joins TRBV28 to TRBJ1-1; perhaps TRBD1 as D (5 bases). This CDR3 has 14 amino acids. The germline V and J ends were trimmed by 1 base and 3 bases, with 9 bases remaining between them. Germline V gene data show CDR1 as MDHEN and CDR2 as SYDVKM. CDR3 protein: CASSLYPGHTEAFF. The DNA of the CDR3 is TGTGCCAGCAGTTTATACCCGGGGCACACTGAAGCTTTCTTT.

The CDR3 region is CASSFRGSTETQYF. The CDR3 coding sequence is TGTGCCAGCAGTTTTCGGGGTTCGACGGAGACCCAGTACTTC. The chain has TRBV12-3 or TRBV12-4 and TRBJ2-5; D perhaps matches TRBD2 (5 bases). Between the trimmed V and J ends, which lost 3 bases and 5 bases, there was a span of 13 bases. The CDR3 loop spans 14 amino acids.

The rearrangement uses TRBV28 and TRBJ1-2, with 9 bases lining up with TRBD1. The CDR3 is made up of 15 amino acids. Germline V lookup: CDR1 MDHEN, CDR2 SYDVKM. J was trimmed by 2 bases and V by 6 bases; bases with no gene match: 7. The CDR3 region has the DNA TGTGCCAGCAGAAGAGGGGGGACAGGGAACTATGGCTACACCTTC. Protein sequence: CASRRGGTGNYGYTF.

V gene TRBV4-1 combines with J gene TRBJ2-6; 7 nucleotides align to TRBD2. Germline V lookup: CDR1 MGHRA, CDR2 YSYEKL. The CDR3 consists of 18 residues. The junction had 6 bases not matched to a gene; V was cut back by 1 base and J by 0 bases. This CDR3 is CASSQGRRGSSGANVLTF. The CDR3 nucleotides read TGCGCCAGCAGCCAAGGGAGGCGGGGGTCCTCTGGGGCCAACGTCCTGACTTTC.

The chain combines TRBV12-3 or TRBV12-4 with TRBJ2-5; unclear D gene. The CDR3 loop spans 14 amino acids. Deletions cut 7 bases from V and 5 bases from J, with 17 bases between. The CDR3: CASTHELGKETQYF. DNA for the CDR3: TGTGCCAGCACCCACGAGTTAGGGAAGGAGACCCAGTACTTC.

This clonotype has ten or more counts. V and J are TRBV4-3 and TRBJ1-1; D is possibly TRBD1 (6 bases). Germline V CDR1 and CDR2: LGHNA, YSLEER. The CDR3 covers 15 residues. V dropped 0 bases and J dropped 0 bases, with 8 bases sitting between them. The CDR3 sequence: CASSQDRTVNTEAFF. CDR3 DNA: TGCGCCAGCAGCCAAGACAGGACAGTGAACACTGAAGCTTTCTTT.

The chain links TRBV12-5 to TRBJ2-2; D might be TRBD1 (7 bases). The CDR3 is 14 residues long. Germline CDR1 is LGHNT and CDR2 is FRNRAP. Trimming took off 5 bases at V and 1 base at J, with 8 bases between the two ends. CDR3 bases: TGTGCTAGTGGTCAGGGGGGGAACACCGGGGAGCTGTTTTTT. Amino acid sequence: CASGQGGNTGELFF.

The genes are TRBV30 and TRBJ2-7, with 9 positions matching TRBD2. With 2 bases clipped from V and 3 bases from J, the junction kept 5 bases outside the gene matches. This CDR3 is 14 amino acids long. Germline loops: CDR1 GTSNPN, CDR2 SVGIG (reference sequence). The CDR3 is CAWSTGTSSYEQYF. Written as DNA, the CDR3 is TGTGCCTGGAGTACCGGGACTAGCAGCTACGAGCAGTACTTC.

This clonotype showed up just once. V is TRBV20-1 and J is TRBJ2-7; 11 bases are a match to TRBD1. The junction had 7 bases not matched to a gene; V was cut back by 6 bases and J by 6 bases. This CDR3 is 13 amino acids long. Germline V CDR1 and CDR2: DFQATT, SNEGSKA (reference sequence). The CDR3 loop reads CSATPGTGGEQYF. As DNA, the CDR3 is TGCAGTGCGACACCCGGGACAGGGGGCGAGCAGTACTTC.

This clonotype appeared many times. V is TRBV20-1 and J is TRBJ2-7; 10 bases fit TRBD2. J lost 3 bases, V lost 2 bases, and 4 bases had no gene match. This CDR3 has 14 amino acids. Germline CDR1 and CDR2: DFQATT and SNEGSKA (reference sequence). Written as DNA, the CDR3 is TGCAGTGCTAGACCCGGGACTAGCGACTACGAGCAGTACTTC. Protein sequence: CSARPGTSDYEQYF.

The CDR3: CASRMTAIGGYTF. The CDR3 DNA reads as TGTGCCAGCAGAATGACGGCTATCGGGGGCTACACCTTC. V is TRBV12-3 or TRBV12-4 and J is TRBJ1-2; D call uncertain. This CDR3 has 13 amino acids. Deletions cut 6 bases from V and 8 bases from J, with 16 bases between.

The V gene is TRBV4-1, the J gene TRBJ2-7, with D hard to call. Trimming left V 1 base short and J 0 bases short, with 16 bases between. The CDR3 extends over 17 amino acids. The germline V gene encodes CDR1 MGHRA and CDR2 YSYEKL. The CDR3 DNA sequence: TGCGCCAGCAGCCAAGTAGAGGACGGATCGAGCTCCTACGAGCAGTACTTC. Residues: CASSQVEDGSSSYEQYF.

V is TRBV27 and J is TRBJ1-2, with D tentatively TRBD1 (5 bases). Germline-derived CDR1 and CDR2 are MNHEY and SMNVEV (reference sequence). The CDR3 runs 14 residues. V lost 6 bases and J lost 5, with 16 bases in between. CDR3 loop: CASRAPGGGYGYTF. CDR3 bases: TGTGCCAGCAGAGCTCCTGGCGGGGGGTATGGCTACACCTTC.

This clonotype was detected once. The CDR3 nucleotides are TGTGCCAGCAGTTTACCCGTGAACACTGAAGCTTTCTTT. Its protein is CASSLPVNTEAFF. The chain recombines TRBV28 with TRBJ1-1; D is uncertain. This CDR3 is built from 13 residues. V lost 2 bases, J lost 0 bases, and 4 bases lay in between. Germline loops: CDR1 MDHEN, CDR2 SYDVKM.